Listed here is a single TCR beta chain. This sample is part of a study of CD8 T cells in Susac syndrome. Random hexamers primed reverse transcription of 0.5 to 1 ug RNA. TCRdb fed the immunoSEQ multiplex PCR reads into MiXCR, producing one record per CDR3 protein. The table includes hundreds of thousands of distinct CDR3 sequences, more than 80% detected once. Unmatched junction bases numbered 6, after V lost 4 bases and J lost 1 base. The germline CDR1 and CDR2 sequences are SGHRS and YFSETQ. This CDR3 contains 16 residues. The V and J genes are TRBV5-1 and TRBJ2-3; 10 nucleotides agree with TRBD2. Sequenced sample: CD8+ T cells from PBMCs. This TCR came from a human donor with multiple sclerosis. Written as DNA, the CDR3 is TGCGCCAGCAGCCTATCCCTAGCGGGGGGCACAGATACGCAGTATTTT. It codes for CASSLSLAGGTDTQYF.